The next 2 T cell receptor beta chains were all read from a single sample in a study of cytomegalovirus exposure and HLA in healthy donors. PCR employed 60 Vbeta and 13 Jbeta primers. Here immunoSEQ multiplex PCR was the method, and the copy in TCRdb shows in-frame clones only, minus some. The sample contains around 300,000 clones, roughly two thirds of which appear only once. Sample: PBMCs. Receptors originate from a female donor in good health and CMV-seronegative.

This chain links TRBV7-4 with TRBJ1-5; 10 nucleotides agree with TRBD1. Germline loops: CDR1 SGHVT, CDR2 SQSDAQ. V lost 11 bases and J lost 7; bases outside the gene matches: 14. This CDR3 spans 15 amino acids. CDR3 DNA sequence: TGTGCCCGACTAAGGGGACAGGGGAATGGCCAGCCCCAGCATTTT. Residues: CARLRGQGNGQPQHF. The full variable domain, in which reference TRBV7-4 and TRBJ1-5 provide the parts outside the CDR3, is GAGVSQSPRYKVAKRGRDVALRCDSISGHVTLYWYRQTLGQGSEVLTYSQSDAQRDKSGRPSGRFSAERPERSVSTLKIQRTEQGDSAVYLCARLRGQGNGQPQHFGDGTRLSIL.

In DNA form, the CDR3 reads TGTGCCAGCCGAGGGTACACTGAAGCTTTCTTT. Its translation: CASRGYTEAFF. V and J are TRBV25-1 and TRBJ1-1, with no clear D. Trimming left V 8 bases short and J 3 bases short, with 7 bases between. The germline V gene encodes CDR1 MGHDK and CDR2 SYGVNS. The CDR3 loop spans 11 amino acids.